A selection of T cell receptor beta chains follows, all from one sample in a study of blood T cell repertoires in COVID-19. The assay was immunoSEQ multiplex PCR, and TCRdb's table has in-frame clones only and misses some. The repertoire consists of about 69,000 clones, with 79% occurring once and the leading ten covering approximately 15%. Sequenced input: peripheral blood. The source of these receptors is a man between 60 and 75 years old with acute or convalescent COVID-19. Both conserved end residues are trimmed from each CDR3. The order of the fields is V gene, CDR3 length, J gene, CDR3 protein.

TRBV7-2	13	TRBJ1-2	ASSPQGQPYYGYT
TRBV2	12	TRBJ1-2	ASSDTGGNYGYT
TRBV5-1	12	TRBJ1-3	ASSPRDSGNTIY
TRBV4-2	14	TRBJ2-5	ASSQDFGEVFETQY
TRBV7-2	14	TRBJ2-7	ASSQQGQRSSYEQY
TRBV3-1/TRBV3-2	14	TRBJ2-3	ASSQARTSGGDTQY
TRBV11-2	13	TRBJ2-1	ASSLGSVGGAEQF
TRBV4-2	14	TRBJ1-6	ASSQGPTGGDSPLH
TRBV20-1	9	TRBJ2-3	SSGETDTQY
TRBV18	11	TRBJ2-5	ASSLGQQETQY
TRBV2	14	TRBJ2-2	ASSEQGAANTGELF
TRBV5-1	13	TRBJ2-2	ASTTRGQPTGELF
TRBV5-1	12	TRBJ1-4	ASSLAGVGEKLF
TRBV5-1	14	TRBJ2-6	ASSRDGDSGANVLT
TRBV5-4	13	TRBJ2-2	ASSSPRGATGELF
TRBV19	11	TRBJ2-3	ASSNRATDTQY
TRBV19	13	TRBJ2-3	ASSLRDRGSDTQY
TRBV5-8	13	TRBJ1-4	ASSWGDRTNEKLF
TRBV19	11	TRBJ1-4	ASSIGQYEKLF
TRBV5-1	15	TRBJ2-3	ASSQTLTGISTDTQY
TRBV29-1	11	TRBJ2-4	SVAGGSGDIQY
TRBV3-1/TRBV3-2	11	TRBJ1-2	ASSQDRPGTGS
TRBV5-1	13	TRBJ1-1	ASSLSGTGSTEAF
TRBV30	10	TRBJ2-3	AWGQGSDTQY
TRBV10-3	13	TRBJ1-2	AISVGIGQGYGYT
TRBV18	12	TRBJ1-5	ASSPGQSNQPQH
TRBV6-5	14	TRBJ2-5	ASSFTSGGYQETQY
TRBV6-5	12	TRBJ2-1	ATHLAGAYNEQF
TRBV7-2	12	TRBJ1-2	ASSYTAGLYGYT
TRBV6-4	12	TRBJ2-3	ASSPSPDTDTQY
TRBV18	16	TRBJ1-3	ASSPPGRGTEGGNTIY
TRBV5-1	14	TRBJ2-5	ASSLGLAGAQETQY
TRBV19	11	TRBJ1-5	ASTAGGYQPQH
TRBV7-2	13	TRBJ1-4	ASSTRTDLNEKLF
TRBV19	16	TRBJ2-1	ASSVRTSGLTSYNEQF
TRBV14	13	TRBJ2-2	ASSRATGNTGELF
TRBV4-1	15	TRBJ2-1	ASSPPQGASGDNEQF
TRBV4-2	13	TRBJ1-2	ASSPGTGGNYGYT
TRBV7-6	15	TRBJ1-4	ASSFRPSGATNEKLF
TRBV4-3	16	TRBJ1-6	ASSQEPPQSSYNSPLH
TRBV3-1/TRBV3-2	14	TRBJ1-5	ASSQFPGQGIQPQH
TRBV4-1	10	TRBJ2-5	ASSQGEGIQY
TRBV7-9	13	TRBJ1-2	ASSTGQGAHYGYT
TRBV9	17	TRBJ2-2	ASSVVGFVGQGFPGELF
TRBV6-5	11	TRBJ1-6	ASSYDRWAPLH
TRBV2	12	TRBJ1-1	ASMKPTGGTEAF
TRBV18	12	TRBJ1-3	ASSADRAGNTIY
TRBV29-1	11	TRBJ1-2	SVEAQGGYGYT
TRBV6-5	10	TRBJ1-1	ASSYSTGEAF
TRBV19	14	TRBJ2-1	ASSSLRDRAYNEQF
TRBV29-1	11	TRBJ1-2	SVVAQGAQGYT
TRBV4-2	13	TRBJ1-3	ASSPTGGSGNTIY
TRBV3-1/TRBV3-2	11	TRBJ1-1	ASSPRQGAEAF
TRBV24-1	14	TRBJ2-1	ATSDFGQGAGNEQF
TRBV5-8	12	TRBJ1-2	ASSLAAGNYGYT
TRBV4-3	15	TRBJ2-6	ASSQEISSGGANVLT
TRBV19	11	TRBJ1-2	ASGPVSSYGYT
TRBV11-1	11	TRBJ2-7	ASSSTGIYEQY